The 23 T cell receptor beta chains given below trace back to one sample, sequenced in a study of blood T cell repertoires in COVID-19. Clones were read by immunoSEQ multiplex PCR, and TCRdb kept only the in-frame ones, dropping some. The data contain 250,000 to 350,000 clones, around 89% of them singletons. Sequencing input: peripheral blood. The receptors originated from a man between 18 and 29 years old who had recovered from COVID-19.

The CDR3 is CASSLRYGGSAEKLFF. Written as DNA, the CDR3 is TGTGCCAGCAGCCTCCGTTACGGGGGGTCTGCTGAAAAACTGTTTTTT. The V and J genes are TRBV6-2 or TRBV6-3 and TRBJ1-4; D perhaps matches TRBD1 (5 bases). The germline V gene encodes CDR1 MNHEY and CDR2 SVGEGT. The CDR3 totals 16 residues. The V gene lost 6 bases and the J gene lost 7 bases, with 21 bases spanning the gap.

The chain employs TRBV6-5 and TRBJ1-4, with 7 bases matching TRBD1. Germline V CDR1 and CDR2: MNHEY, SVGAGI. Trimming took 7 bases from V and 0 from J; bases not matched to a gene: 2. The CDR3 has 14 amino acids. Written as DNA, the CDR3 is TGTGCCAGCAAGGGGACAGCAACTAATGAAAAACTGTTTTTT. This encodes CASKGTATNEKLFF.

In DNA, the CDR3 is TGTGCTAGTGGTGGGACTGGAAGCTCCTACAATGAGCAGTTCTTC. It codes for CASGGTGSSYNEQFF. The rearrangement links TRBV12-5 to TRBJ2-1, with a possible D match to TRBD2 (6 bases). The CDR3 is 15 amino acids. V was clipped by 5 bases and J by 0 bases, with 11 bases between them. Germline V gene sequence: CDR1 LGHNT, CDR2 FRNRAP.

V is TRBV7-2 and J is TRBJ2-2; unclear D gene. Germline CDR1 reads SGHTA; CDR2 reads FQGNSA. This CDR3 comprises 16 residues. With 1 base removed from V and 6 bases from J, the gap between germline ends came to 15 bases. DNA for the CDR3: TGTGCCAGCAGCTTAGAAGGCCAGGCAGCAGCCGGGGAGCTGTTTTTT. It yields the protein CASSLEGQAAAGELFF.

J is TRBJ2-3 and V is TRBV15; weak D call: TRBD2 (6 bases). CDR3 length equals 14 residues. With 5 bases removed from V and 1 base from J, the gap between germline ends came to 10 bases. CDR1 is LNHNV, CDR2 YYDKDF, per germline (reference sequence). The CDR3 coding sequence is TGTGCCACCAGCGGGGGGAGTCGCACAGATACGCAGTATTTT. Translation gives CATSGGSRTDTQYF.

CDR3 region: CASSLLGTGQNEQYF. CDR3 coding DNA: TGCGCCAGCAGCCTCCTCGGGACAGGGCAGAACGAGCAGTACTTC. The V gene is TRBV4-3, the J gene TRBJ2-7; 9 nucleotides line up with TRBD1. Germline CDR1 LGHNA, CDR2 YSLEER. CDR3 size: 15 residues. Trimming cost V 4 bases and J 5 bases; bases outside gene matches: 9.

The V call is TRBV7-9, the J call TRBJ1-1; perhaps TRBD1 as D (5 bases). The CDR3 contains 16 residues. The ends were cut back, 1 base at V and 2 bases at J, with 14 bases in the middle. Germline CDR1 is SEHNR and CDR2 is FQNEAQ (reference sequence). CDR3: CASSLDGWGGNTEAFF. In DNA form, the CDR3 reads TGTGCCAGCAGCTTAGATGGCTGGGGGGGAAACACTGAAGCTTTCTTT.

The CDR3 sequence: CASSIGGHRRYGYTF. CDR3 coding DNA: TGTGCCAGTAGTATCGGGGGGCATCGACGGTATGGCTACACCTTC. V gene TRBV19 combines with J gene TRBJ1-2, with D perhaps matching TRBD1 (6 bases). Germline CDR1 LNHDA, CDR2 SQIVND (reference sequence). Trimming left V 3 bases short and J 5 bases short, with 16 bases between. The CDR3 covers 15 residues.

The genes are TRBV5-1 and TRBJ2-3; the match to TRBD2 covers 11 bases. The CDR3 extends over 14 amino acids. With V trimmed by 5 bases and J by 5 bases, 4 bases remained unmatched. The germline V gene has CDR1 SGHRS and CDR2 YFSETQ. DNA for the CDR3: TGCGCCAGCAGTACTGGGACTAGCGGAGATACGCAGTATTTT. Its protein product is CASSTGTSGDTQYF.

The chain joins TRBV5-1 to TRBJ2-7; 10 positions match TRBD1. Germline V gene data show CDR1 as SGHRS and CDR2 as YFSETQ. The CDR3 totals 16 residues. With V trimmed by 0 bases and J by 5 bases, 8 bases remained unmatched. CDR3 sequence reads: CASSLGPRDRGDEQYF. In DNA, the CDR3 is TGCGCCAGCAGCTTGGGCCCCCGGGACAGGGGCGACGAGCAGTACTTC.

The chain recombines TRBV29-1 with TRBJ1-1, with a weak D call TRBD1 (5 bases). Germline assignment: CDR1 SQVTM and CDR2 ANQGSEA. The CDR3 sequence is 13 residues long. V shed 5 bases and J shed 11 bases, with 21 bases lying between them. CDR3 nucleotide sequence: TGCAGCGTTAGGGGACTCAGTCTGGGGGTGGCTTTCTTT. This gives the protein CSVRGLSLGVAFF.

This chain connects TRBV27 to TRBJ2-1; possibly TRBD1 for D (6 bases). The CDR3 spans 13 residues. Germline CDR1 reads MNHEY; CDR2 reads SMNVEV (reference sequence). Trimming removed 0 bases at V and 9 bases at J, with 9 bases between. DNA for the CDR3: TGTGCCAGCAGTTTATCGGGGGCTACTGAGCAGTTCTTC. Its translation: CASSLSGATEQFF.

This chain links TRBV9 with TRBJ2-5; the D is unclear. In germline, CDR1 is SGDLS, CDR2 YYNGEE. Trimming removed 3 bases at V and 4 bases at J, with 7 bases between. CDR3 length equals 12 residues. The CDR3 protein is CASSAPGETQYF. CDR3 nucleotide sequence: TGTGCCAGCAGCGCCCCGGGAGAGACCCAGTACTTC. Full variable domain (missing parts from reference TRBV9 and TRBJ2-5): DSGVTQTPKHLITATGQRVTLRCSPRSGDLSVYWYQQSLDQGLQFLIQYYNGEERAKGNILERFSAQQFPDLHSELNLSSLELGDSALYFCASSAPGETQYFGPGTRLLVL.

V gene TRBV27 combines with J gene TRBJ1-6; D is possibly TRBD1 (5 bases). In germline, CDR1 is MNHEY, CDR2 SMNVEV (reference sequence). With 6 bases removed from V and 7 bases from J, the gap between germline ends came to 13 bases. CDR3 length equals 14 residues. The CDR3 loop reads CASSPGGGNSPLHF. The CDR3 DNA is TGTGCCAGCAGCCCTGGGGGGGGAAATTCACCCCTCCACTTT.

The chain couples TRBV5-1 to TRBJ1-2, with 10 bases that match TRBD1. Germline CDR1 SGHRS, CDR2 YFSETQ. The CDR3 has 17 residues. Losses at the gene ends were 0 bases for V and 6 bases for J; bases not matched to a gene: 11. DNA for the CDR3: TGCGCCAGCAGCTTGGAACCCGGGACAGGGGTTCGAGATGGCTACACCTTC. Translated, it gives CASSLEPGTGVRDGYTF.

The V gene is TRBV6-5, the J gene TRBJ2-7, with D tentatively TRBD1 (5 bases). The germline V gene has CDR1 MNHEY and CDR2 SVGAGI. V was shortened by 0 bases and J by 3 bases, with 9 bases between the two germline ends. The CDR3 loop spans 14 amino acids. CDR3 DNA sequence: TGTGCCAGCAGTTACTCCCAGGGAATCTACGAGCAGTACTTC. Protein product: CASSYSQGIYEQYF.

The V and J genes are TRBV19 and TRBJ1-2; 8 nucleotides agree with TRBD1. The CDR3 contains 15 residues. Germline CDR1 is LNHDA and CDR2 is SQIVND (reference sequence). V lost 5 bases to trimming and J lost 8 bases; unmatched junction nucleotides: 13. CDR3 protein: CASSSGPDREGGYTF. The CDR3 DNA sequence: TGTGCCAGTAGTTCCGGCCCGGACAGGGAGGGAGGCTACACCTTC. Based on the CDR3 plus reference TRBV19 and TRBJ1-2, the full variable domain is DGGITQSPKYLFRKEGQNVTLSCEQNLNHDAMYWYRQDPGQGLRLIYYSQIVNDFQKGDIAEGYSVSREKKESFPLTVTSAQKNPTAFYLCASSSGPDREGGYTFGSGTRLTVV.

The chain has TRBV19 and TRBJ2-1; TRBD2 aligns across 16 bases. The ends lost 1 base at V and 2 bases at J; junction bases unmatched: 5. CDR3 length: 19 amino acids. The V gene's germline CDR1 is LNHDA and CDR2 SQIVND (reference sequence). The CDR3 spells CASSIAPGTSGGAYNEQFF. CDR3 bases: TGTGCCAGTAGTATAGCCCCCGGGACTAGCGGGGGGGCCTACAATGAGCAGTTCTTC.

This chain joins TRBV11-2 and TRBJ1-3; possible D gene TRBD1, 6 bases. V was clipped by 0 bases and J by 3 bases, with 18 bases between them. This CDR3 region has 18 residues. CDR1 is SGHAT and CDR2 is FQNNGV in the germline V gene. The CDR3 loop reads CASSLDVVRGAFGNTIYF. The CDR3 DNA reads as TGTGCCAGCAGCTTAGATGTCGTTCGGGGGGCATTTGGAAACACCATATATTTT.

J is TRBJ1-2 and V is TRBV30; no clear D. The CDR3 length is 14 residues. V shed 4 bases and J shed 3 bases, with 15 bases lying between them. Germline V gives CDR1 GTSNPN, CDR2 SVGIG (reference sequence). The CDR3 sequence is CAWKVAGDYYGYTF. In DNA form, the CDR3 reads TGTGCCTGGAAAGTCGCCGGTGACTACTATGGCTACACCTTC.

This chain links TRBV6-2 or TRBV6-3 with TRBJ1-5; 10 bases fit TRBD1. The CDR3 consists of 18 residues. Germline CDR1 MNHEY, CDR2 SVGEGT. Trimming cost V 6 bases and J 2 bases; bases outside gene matches: 13. CDR3: CASSPHTGQGNGNQPQHF. The DNA of the CDR3 is TGTGCCAGCAGCCCACATACGGGACAGGGGAATGGCAATCAGCCCCAGCATTTT.

V is TRBV27 and J is TRBJ2-7, with unresolved D. Between the trimmed V and J ends, which lost 1 base and 2 bases, there was a span of 12 bases. CDR1 and CDR2 (germline): MNHEY, SMNVEV (reference sequence). The CDR3 runs 15 residues. The CDR3 loop reads CASSLFWAATYEQYF. For the CDR3, the DNA is TGTGCCAGCAGTTTATTCTGGGCCGCAACCTACGAGCAGTACTTC.

The gene calls are TRBV29-1 and TRBJ2-1, with D tentatively TRBD2 (6 bases). The CDR3 covers 14 residues. Germline loops: CDR1 SQVTM, CDR2 ANQGSEA. Trimming removed 6 bases at V and 3 bases at J, with 15 bases between. This chain's CDR3 is CSVEGLSLYNEQFF. DNA of the CDR3: TGCAGCGTGGAGGGACTGTCCCTCTACAATGAGCAGTTCTTC.